This T cell receptor (beta chain) was sequenced during a study of cytomegalovirus exposure and HLA in healthy donors. The donors formed part of the approximately 110-subject validation cohort, distinct from the roughly 700-subject first cohort. This clone was seen just once. The target antigen is unknown. The study's findings and limits: 150 or so TCR beta chains were listed as cytomegalovirus-associated.

The table came from immunoSEQ multiplex PCR; TCRdb's copy has only in-frame clones and leaves some out. The data show roughly 75,000 clones, with 94% seen just once and roughly 2% held by the top ten. The ends were cut back, 3 bases at V and 8 bases at J, with 17 bases in the middle. The CDR3 length is 15 residues. CDR1 is LNHNV and CDR2 is YYDKDF in the germline V gene (reference sequence). Sequences were obtained from PBMCs. The V and J genes are TRBV15 and TRBJ2-4; the D gene is possibly TRBD2 (6 bases). The clonotype was recovered from a woman between 18 and 29 years old in good health and CMV-seronegative. CDR3 nucleotides: TGTGCCACCAGCAGCGTGTCCGTCGGGGGAGACATTCAGTACTTC. Protein product: CATSSVSVGGDIQYF.